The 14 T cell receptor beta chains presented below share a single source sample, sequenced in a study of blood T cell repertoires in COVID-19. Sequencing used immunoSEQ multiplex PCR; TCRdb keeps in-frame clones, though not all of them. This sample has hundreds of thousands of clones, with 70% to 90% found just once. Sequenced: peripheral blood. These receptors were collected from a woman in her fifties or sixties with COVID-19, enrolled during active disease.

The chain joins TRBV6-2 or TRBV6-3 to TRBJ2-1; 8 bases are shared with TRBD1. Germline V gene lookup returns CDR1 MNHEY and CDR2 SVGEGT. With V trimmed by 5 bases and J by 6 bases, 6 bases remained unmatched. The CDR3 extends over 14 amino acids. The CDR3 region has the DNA TGTGCCAGCAGTGGACAGGGTTGGGTCAATGAGCAGTTCTTC. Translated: CASSGQGWVNEQFF.

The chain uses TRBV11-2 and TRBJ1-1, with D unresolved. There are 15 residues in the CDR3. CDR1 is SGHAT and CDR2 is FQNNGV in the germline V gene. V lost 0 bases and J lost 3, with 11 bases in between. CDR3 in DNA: TGTGCCAGCAGCTTAGATAGGGCGGGGTACACTGAAGCTTTCTTT. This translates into CASSLDRAGYTEAFF. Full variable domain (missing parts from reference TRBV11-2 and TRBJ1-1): EAGVAQSPRYKIIEKRQSVAFWCNPISGHATLYWYQQILGQGPKLLIQFQNNGVVDDSQLPKDRFSAERLKGVDSTLKIQPAKLEDSAVYLCASSLDRAGYTEAFFGQGTRLTVV.

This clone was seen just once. The CDR3 reads CASSITQGARQETQYF. CDR3 in DNA: TGTGCCAGTAGTATAACACAGGGGGCGCGGCAAGAGACCCAGTACTTC. The chain links TRBV19 to TRBJ2-5; TRBD1 matches at 9 bases. V trimming: 2 bases; J trimming: 2 bases; junction bases outside the gene matches: 6. The CDR3 totals 16 residues. CDR1 and CDR2 from the germline V gene are LNHDA and SQIVND (reference sequence).

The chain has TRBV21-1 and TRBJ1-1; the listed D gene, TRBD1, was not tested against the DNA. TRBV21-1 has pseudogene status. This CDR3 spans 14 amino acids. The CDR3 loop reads CASRRQGRNTEAFF. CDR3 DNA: TGTGCCAGCAGAAGACAGGGGCGGAACACTGAAGCTTTCTTT.

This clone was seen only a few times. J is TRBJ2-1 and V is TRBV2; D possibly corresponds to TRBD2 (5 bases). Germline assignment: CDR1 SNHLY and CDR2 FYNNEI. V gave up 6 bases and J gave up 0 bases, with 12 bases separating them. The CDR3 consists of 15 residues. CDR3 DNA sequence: TGTGCCAGCAGGGCCAGCGGATACTCCTACAATGAGCAGTTCTTC. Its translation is CASRASGYSYNEQFF.

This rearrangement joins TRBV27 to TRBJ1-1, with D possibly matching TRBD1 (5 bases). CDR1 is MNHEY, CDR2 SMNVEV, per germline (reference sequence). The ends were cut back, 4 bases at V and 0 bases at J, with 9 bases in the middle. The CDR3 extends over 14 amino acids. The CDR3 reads CASSSRRVNTEAFF. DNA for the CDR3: TGTGCCAGCAGTTCCCGCAGGGTGAACACTGAAGCTTTCTTT.

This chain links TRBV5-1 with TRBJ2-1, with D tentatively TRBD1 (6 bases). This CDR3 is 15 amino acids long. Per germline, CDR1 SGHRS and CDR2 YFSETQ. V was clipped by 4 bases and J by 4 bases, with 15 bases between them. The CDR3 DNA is TGCGCCAGCAGCCCTTCGGACAGAACTTACAATGAGCAGTTCTTC. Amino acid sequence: CASSPSDRTYNEQFF.

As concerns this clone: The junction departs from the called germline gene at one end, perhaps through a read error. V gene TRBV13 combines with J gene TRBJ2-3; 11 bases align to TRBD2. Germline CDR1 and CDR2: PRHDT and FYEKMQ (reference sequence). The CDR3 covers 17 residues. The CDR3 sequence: CASRLATSGNPPDTQYF. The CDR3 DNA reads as TGTGCCAGCAGATTAGCGACTAGCGGGAACCCTCCAGATACGCAGTATTTT. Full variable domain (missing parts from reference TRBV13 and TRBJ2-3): AAGVIQSPRHLIKEKRETATLKCYPIPRHDTVYWYQQGPGQDPQFLISFYEKMQSDKGSIPDRFSAQQFSDYHSELNMSSLELGDSALYFCASRLATSGNPPDTQYFGPGTRLTVL.

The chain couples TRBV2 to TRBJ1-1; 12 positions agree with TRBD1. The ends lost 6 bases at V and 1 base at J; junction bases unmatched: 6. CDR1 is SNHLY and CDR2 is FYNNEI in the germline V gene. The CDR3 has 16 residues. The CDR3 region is CASREGQGAWNTEAFF. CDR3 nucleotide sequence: TGTGCCAGCAGGGAGGGACAGGGGGCTTGGAACACTGAAGCTTTCTTT.

CDR3 sequence reads: CASSPPGQQQQFF. CDR3 bases: TGTGCCAGCTCACCACCGGGACAGCAACAGCAGTTCTTC. V is TRBV18 and J is TRBJ2-1, with 7 bases fitting TRBD1. The CDR3 loop spans 13 amino acids. The germline CDR1 and CDR2 sequences are KGHSH and LQKENI. Trimming at V came to 0 bases and at J to 11 bases, leaving 4 bases not matched to a gene.

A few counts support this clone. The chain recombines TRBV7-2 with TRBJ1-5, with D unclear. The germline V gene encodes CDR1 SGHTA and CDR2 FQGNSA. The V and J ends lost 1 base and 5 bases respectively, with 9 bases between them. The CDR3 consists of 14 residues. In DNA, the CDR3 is TGTGCCAGCAGCTTAGGGATGCGGGATCAGCCCCAGCATTTT. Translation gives CASSLGMRDQPQHF.

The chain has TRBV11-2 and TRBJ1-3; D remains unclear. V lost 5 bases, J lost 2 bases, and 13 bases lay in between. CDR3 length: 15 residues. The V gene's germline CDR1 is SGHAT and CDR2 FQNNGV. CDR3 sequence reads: CASSATWRPGNTIYF. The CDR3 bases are TGTGCCAGCAGCGCTACCTGGCGGCCTGGAAACACCATATATTTT.

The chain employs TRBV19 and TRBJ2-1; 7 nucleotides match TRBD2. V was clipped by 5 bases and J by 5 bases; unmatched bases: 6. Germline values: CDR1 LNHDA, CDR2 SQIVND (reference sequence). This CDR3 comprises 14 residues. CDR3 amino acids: CASSAGTINNEQFF. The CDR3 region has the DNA TGTGCCAGTAGTGCCGGGACTATAAACAATGAGCAGTTCTTC.

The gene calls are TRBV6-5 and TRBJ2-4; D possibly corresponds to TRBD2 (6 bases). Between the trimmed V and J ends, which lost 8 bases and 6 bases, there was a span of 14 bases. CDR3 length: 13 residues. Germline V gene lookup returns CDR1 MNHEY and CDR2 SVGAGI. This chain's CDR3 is CASRRGQGNIQYF. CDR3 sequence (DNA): TGTGCCAGCCGGCGGGGTCAAGGAAACATTCAGTACTTC.